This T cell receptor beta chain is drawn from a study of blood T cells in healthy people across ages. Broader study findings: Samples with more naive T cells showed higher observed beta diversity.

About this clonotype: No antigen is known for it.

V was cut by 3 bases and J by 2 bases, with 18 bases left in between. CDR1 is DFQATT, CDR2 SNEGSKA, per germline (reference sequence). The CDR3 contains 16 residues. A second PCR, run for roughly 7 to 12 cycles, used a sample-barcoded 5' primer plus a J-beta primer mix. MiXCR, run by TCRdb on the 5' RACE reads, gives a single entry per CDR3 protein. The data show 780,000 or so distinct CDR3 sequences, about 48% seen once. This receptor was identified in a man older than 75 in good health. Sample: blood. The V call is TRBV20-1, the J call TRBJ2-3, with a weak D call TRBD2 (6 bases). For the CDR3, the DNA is TGCAGTGCTAGTCCCCCGGGAGAGGTTCCCACAGATACGCAGTATTTT. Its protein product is CSASPPGEVPTDTQYF.